The 17 T cell receptor beta chains below all came from one sample that was sequenced in a study of cytomegalovirus exposure and HLA in healthy donors. PCR involved 60 Vbeta and 13 Jbeta primers. Data came from immunoSEQ multiplex PCR; TCRdb stores just in-frame clones and leaves some out. The profile covers 100,000 to 150,000 clones, with around 80% appearing a single time and roughly 4% taken by the ten largest. The sequenced material came from PBMCs. The receptors here all came from a woman in her forties in good health and CMV-seronegative.

V gene TRBV5-6 combines with J gene TRBJ2-1, with 9 bases matching TRBD2. The CDR3 spans 16 residues. Germline V CDR1 and CDR2: SGHDT, YYEEEE. V shed 4 bases and J 3 bases; nucleotides not matched to a gene: 8. CDR3 residues: CASSAGTSGFYNEQFF. Written as DNA, the CDR3 is TGTGCCAGCAGCGCAGGAACTAGCGGGTTCTACAATGAGCAGTTCTTC.

V is TRBV6-5 and J is TRBJ1-6; TRBD1 matches at 10 bases. The germline gives CDR1 MNHEY, CDR2 SVGAGI. The ends lost 4 bases at V and 9 bases at J; junction bases unmatched: 6. The CDR3 loop spans 15 amino acids. The CDR3 here is CASSSLTGGLSPLHF. The DNA for the CDR3 is TGTGCCAGCAGTTCTCTGACAGGGGGCCTTTCACCCCTCCACTTT.

The count of this clone is one. The rearrangement uses TRBV25-1 and TRBJ1-2; a weak D match, TRBD1 (6 bases). Germline CDR1 is MGHDK and CDR2 is SYGVNS. CDR3 size: 13 residues. With 7 bases removed from V and 3 bases from J, the gap between germline ends came to 12 bases. This CDR3 reads CASTPRGDYGYTF. For the CDR3, the DNA is TGTGCCAGCACTCCCAGGGGAGACTATGGCTACACCTTC.

The chain employs TRBV28 and TRBJ2-7; D may be TRBD1 (5 bases). Germline CDR1 and CDR2: MDHEN and SYDVKM. Trimming took 6 bases from V and 4 from J, leaving 10 bases between them. The CDR3 spans 12 residues. DNA of the CDR3: TGTGCCAGCAGCCCCAGGGCTTACGAGCAGTACTTC. The encoded protein is CASSPRAYEQYF. The complete variable domain, with remaining parts taken from reference TRBV28 and TRBJ2-7, reads DVKVTQSSRYLVKRTGEKVFLECVQDMDHENMFWYRQDPGLGLRLIYFSYDVKMKEKGDIPEGYSVSREKKERFSLILESASTNQTSMYLCASSPRAYEQYFGPGTRLTVT.

The rearrangement uses TRBV6-5 and TRBJ2-7, with D maybe TRBD1 (5 bases). Trimming cost V 2 bases and J 6 bases, with 11 bases left between them. Per the germline V gene, CDR1 is MNHEY and CDR2 is SVGAGI. The CDR3 loop spans 13 amino acids. CDR3 amino acids: CASSYEGAREQYF. CDR3 sequence (DNA): TGTGCCAGCAGTTACGAAGGGGCTCGCGAGCAGTACTTC.

The genes are TRBV13 and TRBJ1-2; D is unresolved. Per the germline V gene, CDR1 is PRHDT and CDR2 is FYEKMQ (reference sequence). With 0 bases removed from V and 6 bases from J, the gap between germline ends came to 11 bases. The CDR3 contains 14 residues. In DNA, the CDR3 is TGTGCCAGCAGCTTAGGCCCCCCCGGGGATGGCTACACCTTC. Protein: CASSLGPPGDGYTF.

This rearrangement joins TRBV2 to TRBJ1-4; possible D gene TRBD1, 6 bases. This CDR3 spans 15 amino acids. Trimming left V 2 bases short and J 3 bases short, with 10 bases between. CDR1 and CDR2 (germline): SNHLY, FYNNEI. CDR3 DNA sequence: TGTGCCAGCAGTGAACGGGGGGCAGCTAATGAAAAACTGTTTTTT. This codes for CASSERGAANEKLFF.

The chain joins TRBV29-1 to TRBJ2-3; 7 bases are shared with TRBD2. V dropped 1 base and J dropped 0; count of bases not matched to a gene: 4. Germline V lookup: CDR1 SQVTM, CDR2 ANQGSEA. This CDR3 is built from 15 residues. This chain's CDR3 is CSVEGGGTSTDTQYF. CDR3 bases: TGCAGCGTTGAAGGGGGGGGAACTAGCACAGATACGCAGTATTTT.

This chain uses TRBV4-3 with TRBJ2-5; D unresolved. Germline-derived CDR1 and CDR2 are LGHNA and YSLEER. This CDR3 is built from 13 residues. The V end lost 0 bases, the J end lost 5 bases, and 7 bases lay between the germline ends. CDR3 in amino acids: CASSQEARETQYF. CDR3 in DNA: TGCGCCAGCAGCCAAGAAGCCCGCGAGACCCAGTACTTC.

The chain carries TRBV25-1 and TRBJ2-6; no clear D. The CDR3 has 18 residues. In germline, CDR1 is MGHDK, CDR2 SYGVNS. V lost 1 base and J 0 bases, leaving 13 bases between the germline ends. The CDR3 DNA sequence: TGTGCCAGCAGTGAATCAGGCAGCCACTTCTCTGGGGCCAACGTCCTGACTTTC. It yields the protein CASSESGSHFSGANVLTF.

The genes are TRBV19 and TRBJ2-7; 9 nucleotides agree with TRBD2. The CDR3 contains 13 residues. J was trimmed by 3 bases and V by 5 bases; bases with no gene match: 2. The V gene's germline CDR1 is LNHDA and CDR2 SQIVND (reference sequence). The CDR3 region is CASSVSGGYEQYF. DNA for the CDR3: TGTGCCAGTAGTGTTAGCGGGGGCTACGAGCAGTACTTC.

The genes are TRBV6-6 and TRBJ1-1; no clear D. CDR1 and CDR2 (germline): MNHNY, SVGAGI (reference sequence). Trimming took off 6 bases at V and 1 base at J, with 9 bases between the two ends. CDR3 length equals 13 residues. CDR3 bases: TGTGCCAGCAGCTTCACAGAGAACACTGAAGCTTTCTTT. It codes for CASSFTENTEAFF.

The J gene is TRBJ2-2, the V gene TRBV2, with 8 bases that match TRBD2. Looked up from germline, CDR1 is SNHLY and CDR2 is FYNNEI. The CDR3 spans 17 residues. After removal of 4 bases from V and 0 bases from J, the junction contained 7 bases not matched to a gene. CDR3 amino acids: CASSVMREVSNTGELFF. CDR3 DNA: TGTGCCAGCAGTGTAATGCGGGAGGTTTCGAACACCGGGGAGCTGTTTTTT.

The chain recombines TRBV19 with TRBJ2-7, with D maybe TRBD1 (5 bases). The CDR3 consists of 12 residues. The ends were cut back, 5 bases at V and 2 bases at J, with 7 bases in the middle. Germline V gene lookup returns CDR1 LNHDA and CDR2 SQIVND (reference sequence). The chain's CDR3 is CASSQGTYEQYF. The DNA for the CDR3 is TGTGCCAGTAGTCAGGGAACCTACGAGCAGTACTTC.

This clone has just one count. The rearrangement links TRBV4-3 to TRBJ2-3, with 9 bases lining up with TRBD2. The ends lost 3 bases at V and 0 bases at J; junction bases unmatched: 10. The CDR3 is 18 amino acids. Germline V gene lookup returns CDR1 LGHNA and CDR2 YSLEER. The CDR3, as DNA: TGCGCCAGCAGCCACGGACTAGCGCCACAACCTAGCACAGATACGCAGTATTTT. Protein product: CASSHGLAPQPSTDTQYF.

CDR3 nucleotide sequence: TGTGCCAGCAGTGTAGCGGTCTACGAGCAGTACTTC. Protein product: CASSVAVYEQYF. The chain joins TRBV2 to TRBJ2-5; D perhaps matches TRBD2 (6 bases). The tail of the sequence fits TRBJ2-7 better, so the J call may be wrong. The CDR3 totals 12 residues. Germline V gives CDR1 SNHLY, CDR2 FYNNEI.

This rearrangement joins TRBV2 to TRBJ2-7; D might be TRBD1 (5 bases). The V and J ends lost 4 bases and 7 bases respectively, with 17 bases between them. Germline V gene sequence: CDR1 SNHLY, CDR2 FYNNEI. CDR3 length: 14 amino acids. CDR3 protein: CASSGRERLAEQYF. DNA of the CDR3: TGTGCCAGCAGTGGCAGGGAACGGTTAGCTGAGCAGTACTTC.